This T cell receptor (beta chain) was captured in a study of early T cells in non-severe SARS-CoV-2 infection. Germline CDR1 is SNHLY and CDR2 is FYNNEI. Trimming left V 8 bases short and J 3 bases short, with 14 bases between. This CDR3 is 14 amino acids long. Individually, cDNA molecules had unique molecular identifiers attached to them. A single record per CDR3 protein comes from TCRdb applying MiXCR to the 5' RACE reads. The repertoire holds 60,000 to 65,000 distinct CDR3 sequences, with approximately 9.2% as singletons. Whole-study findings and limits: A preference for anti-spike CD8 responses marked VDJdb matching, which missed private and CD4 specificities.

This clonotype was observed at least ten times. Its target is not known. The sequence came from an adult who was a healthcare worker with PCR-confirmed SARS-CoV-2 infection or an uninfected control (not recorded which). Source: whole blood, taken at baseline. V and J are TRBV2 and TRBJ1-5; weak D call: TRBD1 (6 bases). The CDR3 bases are TGTGCCAGCGATGGACAGCGCTACAATCAGCCCCAGCATTTT. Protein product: CASDGQRYNQPQHF.